A single sample gave rise to the 8 T cell receptor beta chains below, sequenced in a study of Graves' ophthalmopathy and Graves' hyperthyroidism. The study amplified TCR beta CDR3 regions using RNA transcripts. HTBI primers were employed in first-round RT-PCR, then a second-round multiplex PCR followed. In TCRdb, the multiplex PCR reads were re-called with MiXCR into one record per CDR3 protein. The data contain hundreds of thousands of distinct CDR3 sequences, less than 55% of them seen just once; the ten biggest clones take up roughly half. The sample consisted of peripheral blood. These receptors all stem from an adult man with Graves' ophthalmopathy.

J is TRBJ2-7 and V is TRBV7-9; TRBD1 matches 10 bases. V trimming: 8 bases; J trimming: 2 bases; junction bases outside the gene matches: 6. The CDR3 runs to 14 residues. In germline, CDR1 is SEHNR, CDR2 FQNEAQ (reference sequence). In nucleotides, the CDR3 is TGTGCCAGCGGCCTAGGACAGGGGGCCTACGAGCAGTACTTC. Its translation is CASGLGQGAYEQYF.

In its sample, this clonotype was seen many times. The chain joins TRBV5-1 to TRBJ1-6, with TRBD1 as a possible D gene (5 bases). CDR1 and CDR2 from the germline V gene are SGHRS and YFSETQ. V was pared by 1 base and J by 8 bases, with 16 bases between. CDR3 length: 16 residues. The CDR3 region is CASSLWAGDMDSPLHF. CDR3 nucleotide sequence: TGCGCCAGCAGCTTGTGGGCGGGGGATATGGATTCACCCCTCCACTTT.

This chain uses TRBV27 with TRBJ1-1, with D perhaps matching TRBD1 (5 bases). V lost 4 bases and J lost 8, with 5 bases in between. The germline CDR1 and CDR2 sequences are MNHEY and SMNVEV (reference sequence). The CDR3 spans 10 residues. CDR3 region: CASSSGEAFF. DNA of the CDR3: TGTGCCAGCAGTTCAGGGGAAGCTTTCTTT.

Here the CDR3 reads CASVLESSYEQYF. CDR3 DNA: TGTGCTAGTGTTCTAGAGAGTTCCTACGAGCAGTACTTC. The chain recombines TRBV12-5 with TRBJ2-7, with no clear D. CDR1 and CDR2 (germline): LGHNT, FRNRAP. The CDR3 runs 13 residues. The ends were cut back, 7 bases at V and 1 base at J, with 11 bases in the middle. The full variable domain, in which reference TRBV12-5 and TRBJ2-7 provide the parts outside the CDR3, is DARVTQTPRHKVTEMGQEVTMRCQPILGHNTVFWYRQTMMQGLELLAYFRNRAPLDDSGMPKDRFSAEMPDATLATLKIQPSEPRDSAVYFCASVLESSYEQYFGPGTRLTVT.

Of note for this clonotype: The junction departs from germline at one end; a sequencing error may be responsible. The rearrangement links TRBV20-1 to TRBJ1-3; D call uncertain. Germline V gene lookup returns CDR1 DFQATT and CDR2 SNEGSKA (reference sequence). This CDR3 is built from 15 residues. The CDR3 DNA reads as TGCAGTGCTCCCATGCCTGAGACCGGTGGAAACACCATATGTTTT. Protein: CSAPMPETGGNTICF.

This chain links TRBV24-1 with TRBJ1-2; 7 bases line up with TRBD1. The CDR3 is 16 residues long. Germline V gene lookup returns CDR1 KGHDR and CDR2 SFDVKD. The trim removed 4 bases at V and 1 base at J, leaving 8 bases unmatched. The CDR3: CATSDNTGVLNYGYTF. In DNA form, the CDR3 reads TGTGCCACCAGTGACAACACAGGGGTGCTTAACTATGGCTACACCTTC.

The chain employs TRBV28 and TRBJ2-5, with D possibly being TRBD2 (5 bases). Trimming shortened V by 8 bases and J by 4 bases, and 20 bases separated the two germline ends. CDR1 is MDHEN, CDR2 SYDVKM, per germline. CDR3 size: 15 residues. This chain's CDR3 is CASRLPGKGRETQYF. In nucleotides, the CDR3 is TGTGCCAGCCGATTGCCGGGAAAGGGAAGAGAGACCCAGTACTTC.

This clonotype was seen more than once but under ten times. The V and J genes are TRBV5-5 and TRBJ2-6; 11 positions agree with TRBD2. The germline CDR1 and CDR2 sequences are SGHKS and YYEKEE (reference sequence). With V trimmed by 3 bases and J by 3 bases, 11 bases remained unmatched. CDR3 length: 19 residues. DNA of the CDR3: TGTGCCAGCAGCTCGACACTGACTAGCGGGGTACGTGGGGCCAACGTCCTGACTTTC. Protein product: CASSSTLTSGVRGANVLTF. The whole variable domain, filled in from reference TRBV5-5 and TRBJ2-6, reads DAGVTQSPTHLIKTRGQQVTLRCSPISGHKSVSWYQQVLGQGPQFIFQYYEKEERGRGNFPDRFSARQFPNYSSELNVNALLLGDSALYLCASSSTLTSGVRGANVLTFGAGSRLTVL.